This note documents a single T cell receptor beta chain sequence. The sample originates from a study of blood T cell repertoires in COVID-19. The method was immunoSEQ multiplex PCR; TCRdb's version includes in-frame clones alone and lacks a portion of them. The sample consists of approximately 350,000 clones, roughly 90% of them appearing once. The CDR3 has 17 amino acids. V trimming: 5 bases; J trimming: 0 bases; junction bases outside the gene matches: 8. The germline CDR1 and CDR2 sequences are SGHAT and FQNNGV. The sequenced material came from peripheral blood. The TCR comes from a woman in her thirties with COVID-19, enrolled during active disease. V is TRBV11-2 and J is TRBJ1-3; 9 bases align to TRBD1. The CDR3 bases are TGTGCCAGCAGCCGGGGACAGGGAGCCTCCTCTGGAAACACCATATATTTT. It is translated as CASSRGQGASSGNTIYF.